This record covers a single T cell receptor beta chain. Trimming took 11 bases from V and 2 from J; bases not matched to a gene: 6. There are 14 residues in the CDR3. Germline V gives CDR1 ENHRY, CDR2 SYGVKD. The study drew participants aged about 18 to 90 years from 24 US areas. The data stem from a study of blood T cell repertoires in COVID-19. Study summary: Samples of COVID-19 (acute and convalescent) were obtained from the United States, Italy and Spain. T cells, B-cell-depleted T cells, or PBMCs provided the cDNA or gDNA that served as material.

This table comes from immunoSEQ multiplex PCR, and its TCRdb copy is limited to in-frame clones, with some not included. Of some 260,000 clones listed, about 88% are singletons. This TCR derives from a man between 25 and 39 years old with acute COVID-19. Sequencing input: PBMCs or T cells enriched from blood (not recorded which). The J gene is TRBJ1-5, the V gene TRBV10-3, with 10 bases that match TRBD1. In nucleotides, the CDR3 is TGTGCCGCCGGGGGGACAGGGGGCAATCAGCCCCAGCATTTT. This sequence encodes CAAGGTGGNQPQHF.